Included here is one T cell receptor (beta chain) sequence, with context. The entry originates in a study of blood T cell repertoires in COVID-19. Study-wide background: Italy, Spain and the United States were the sources of the convalescent and acute COVID-19 samples.

Authors' processing steps: Reference gene primer amplification yielded estimated nucleated cell counts. The table came from immunoSEQ multiplex PCR; TCRdb's copy has only in-frame clones and leaves some out. From that table come the V and J calls and clone size; the DNA was used to work out D and trimming. The repertoire holds 45,000 to 70,000 clones, with around 87% as singletons. Germline V CDR1 and CDR2: LGHNA, YNFKEQ. CDR3 length: 16 residues. The ends lost 7 bases at V and 0 bases at J; junction bases unmatched: 9. This TCR was recovered from a woman in her sixties with COVID-19, enrolled during active disease. Sequenced sample: peripheral blood. This sequence joins TRBV4-2 and TRBJ1-3; TRBD1 agrees at 7 bases. The CDR3 DNA follows: TGTGCCAGCACAAATACAGGGGCCCACTCTGGAAACACCATATATTTT. Its protein product is CASTNTGAHSGNTIYF.